Described below is a single TCR beta chain sequence and its context. Its antigen remains unknown. This CDR3 has 15 residues. Trimming took off 5 bases at V and 3 bases at J, with 16 bases between the two ends. From germline, CDR1 is SGHTA and CDR2 FQGTGA. Every TCR beta cDNA library bore unique molecular identifiers. TCRdb reprocessed the PCR reads via MiXCR and lists one record per CDR3 protein. Of 350,000 to 500,000 distinct CDR3 sequences in the sample, approximately 39% are singletons; the top ten hold about 7.6%. The record originates from a study of post-analysis software for immune sequencing data. Study-wide results and caveats: Comparison of patients with controls showed a handful of TRBV segments more frequent in patients, TRBV5-6, TRBV5-1 and TRBV20-1 among them. Same-batch samples co-clustered strongly by F measure.

This clonotype originated in a girl aged 2 to 9 with multiple sclerosis. Source material: blood. The V gene is TRBV7-3, the J gene TRBJ1-2, with D perhaps TRBD1 (5 bases). In DNA form, the CDR3 reads TGTGCCAGCAGCCCCACCGCAGGGTTGGACTATGGCTACACCTTC. Its translation is CASSPTAGLDYGYTF.